The 11 T cell receptor beta chains in this list originate from one sample, sequenced in a study of blood T cell repertoires in COVID-19. Assay used: immunoSEQ multiplex PCR; TCRdb lists only in-frame clones, some missing. This table has a few hundred thousand clones, approximately 87% appearing once. The sample taken for sequencing was PBMCs or T cells enriched from blood (not recorded which). The receptors originated from a woman aged 45-59 years who had recovered from COVID-19.

The chain joins TRBV6-2 or TRBV6-3 to TRBJ1-5; TRBD1 agrees at 8 bases. The germline V gene encodes CDR1 MNHEY and CDR2 SVGEGT. The CDR3 has 16 amino acids. V gave up 2 bases and J gave up 3 bases; unmatched junction bases: 6. The CDR3 DNA is TGTGCCAGCAGTTACGACAGGGGAGGAGACAATCAGCCCCAGCATTTT. Protein sequence: CASSYDRGGDNQPQHF.

The chain carries TRBV29-1 and TRBJ1-1; D not resolved. Germline assignment: CDR1 SQVTM and CDR2 ANQGSEA. The CDR3 sequence is 15 residues long. Trimming cost V 4 bases and J 6 bases, with 21 bases left between them. CDR3 in DNA: TGCAGCGTTGCACAGAAAAACATTCAAGGCGCTGAAGCTTTCTTT. Its translation: CSVAQKNIQGAEAFF.

This chain connects TRBV7-9 to TRBJ2-1, with a possible D match to TRBD2 (5 bases). The CDR3 is made up of 13 amino acids. CDR1 is SEHNR and CDR2 is FQNEAQ in the germline V gene (reference sequence). V gave up 4 bases and J gave up 9 bases, with 13 bases separating them. DNA for the CDR3: TGTGCCAGCAGCTCCCCACACGGGGTTGAGCAGTTCTTC. Protein: CASSSPHGVEQFF.

V usage is TRBV7-9 and J usage is TRBJ2-2; possibly TRBD1 for D (6 bases). This CDR3 spans 16 amino acids. CDR1 is SEHNR and CDR2 is FQNEAQ in the germline V gene (reference sequence). Deletions cut 7 bases from V and 1 base from J, with 16 bases between. In nucleotides, the CDR3 is TGTGCCAGCACCCCCTTGGACAGTCAGAACACCGGGGAGCTGTTTTTT. This translates into CASTPLDSQNTGELFF. Filled out from reference TRBV7-9 and TRBJ2-2, the complete variable domain reads DTGVSQNPRHKITKRGQNVTFRCDPISEHNRLYWYRQTLGQGPEFLTYFQNEAQLEKSRLLSDRFSAERPKGSFSTLEIQRTEQGDSAMYLCASTPLDSQNTGELFFGEGSRLTVL.

The rearrangement joins TRBV2 to TRBJ1-1; 7 nucleotides line up with TRBD1. Germline V gene sequence: CDR1 SNHLY, CDR2 FYNNEI. The J segment lost 0 bases and the V segment lost 6 bases, leaving 10 bases of the junction unmatched. The CDR3 runs to 16 residues. The CDR3 sequence is CASRGGNRGMNTEAFF. CDR3 coding DNA: TGTGCCAGCAGGGGAGGTAACAGGGGCATGAACACTGAAGCTTTCTTT. The variable domain in full, with the rest retrieved from reference TRBV2 and TRBJ1-1, is EPEVTQTPSHQVTQMGQEVILRCVPISNHLYFYWYRQILGQKVEFLVSFYNNEISEKSEIFDDQFSVERPDGSNFTLKIRSTKLEDSAMYFCASRGGNRGMNTEAFFGQGTRLTVV.

This chain uses TRBV4-1 with TRBJ1-6; the D gene is possibly TRBD1 (6 bases). The V gene's germline CDR1 is MGHRA and CDR2 YSYEKL. V lost 1 base and J lost 7, with 11 bases in between. The CDR3 covers 15 residues. The CDR3 spells CASSQADSWNSPLHF. CDR3 DNA sequence: TGCGCCAGCAGCCAAGCGGACAGCTGGAATTCACCCCTCCACTTT.

This clone was observed a single time. This rearrangement joins TRBV15 to TRBJ1-3; 9 bases fit TRBD1. V dropped 1 base and J dropped 4; count of bases not matched to a gene: 8. Looked up from germline, CDR1 is LNHNV and CDR2 is YYDKDF (reference sequence). This CDR3 spans 17 amino acids. The DNA of the CDR3 is TGTGCCACCAGCAGAGTCACGGACAGGGGCTACGGAAACACCATATATTTT. It encodes CATSRVTDRGYGNTIYF.

The V and J genes are TRBV9 and TRBJ1-1; 8 bases align to TRBD1. CDR3 size: 16 residues. V was pared by 3 bases and J by 8 bases, with 15 bases of the junction left unmatched. Germline loops: CDR1 SGDLS, CDR2 YYNGEE. The CDR3 loop reads CASSAGGRGLETEAFF. Written as DNA, the CDR3 is TGTGCCAGCAGCGCAGGGGGCAGAGGGTTAGAAACCGAAGCTTTCTTT.

This clone showed up just once. This rearrangement joins TRBV7-2 to TRBJ1-6, with TRBD1 matching over 8 bases. Germline trimming cut 3 bases from V and 9 bases from J; bases unmatched to any gene: 7. The CDR3 has 15 amino acids. Germline V gene lookup returns CDR1 SGHTA and CDR2 FQGNSA. As DNA, the CDR3 is TGTGCCAGCAGCTTCCAGACAGGGGCCACTTCACCCCTCCACTTT. Translated: CASSFQTGATSPLHF. The complete variable domain, with remaining parts taken from reference TRBV7-2 and TRBJ1-6, reads GAGVSQSPSNKVTEKGKDVELRCDPISGHTALYWYRQSLGQGLEFLIYFQGNSAPDKSGLPSDRFSAERTGGSVSTLTIQRTQQEDSAVYLCASSFQTGATSPLHFGNGTRLTVT.

The chain is built from TRBV7-8 and TRBJ2-7; 10 bases map to TRBD1. Per germline, CDR1 SGHVS and CDR2 FQNEAQ. With V trimmed by 2 bases and J by 4 bases, 11 bases remained unmatched. This CDR3 is built from 17 residues. In DNA form, the CDR3 reads TGTGCCAGCAGCTTAATGACTGGGGGACAGGGGAGTTACGAGCAGTACTTC. This encodes CASSLMTGGQGSYEQYF.

The J gene is TRBJ2-3, the V gene TRBV29-1; 8 bases fit TRBD1. With V trimmed by 3 bases and J by 14 bases, 7 bases remained unmatched. Germline V CDR1 and CDR2: SQVTM, ANQGSEA. This CDR3 has 11 residues. The CDR3 bases are TGCAGCGTTGAGAGACAGGGGTATCTGTATTTT. It translates to CSVERQGYLYF.